This TCR beta chain was obtained from a study of cytomegalovirus exposure and HLA in healthy donors. There are 14 residues in the CDR3. CDR1 MDHEN and CDR2 SYDVKM come from the germline V gene. This clone was recorded only once. The antigen remains undetermined. Findings and limits, study-wide: A reported reduction in N-insertions relative to the approximately 690-donor mean was seen in an Asian-associated ancestry cluster in a later analysis. Analyzed later, association rates of TCRs varied across HLA loci, with DRB1 most and HLA-C fewest.

The primer mix had 60 Vbeta and 13 Jbeta primers. Produced via immunoSEQ multiplex PCR; TCRdb's table is partial and in-frame only. The profile covers approximately 130,000 clones, with 60% to 80% appearing a single time and less than 1.1% taken by the ten largest. The rearrangement links TRBV28 to TRBJ2-5, with D perhaps matching TRBD1 (5 bases). The J call may be incorrect, as the DNA end agrees better with TRBJ2-7. This TCR came from a male donor in good health and CMV-seronegative. The specimen was PBMCs. The CDR3 here is CASSLTTPGNEQYF. The DNA for the CDR3 is TGTGCCAGCAGTCTCACGACCCCAGGGAACGAGCAGTACTTC.